This T cell receptor beta chain was documented in a study of T cells in localized non-small cell lung cancer (dated by TCRdb to about 2020). Regarding the research as a whole: T cell repertoires of more than 200 early-stage NSCLC patients were analyzed, with tumors being compared against uninvolved tumor-adjacent lungs. The cohort consisted of about 240 treatment-naive NSCLC patients whose localized lung tumors had been resected. A mean age of around 66 years was recorded for the NSCLC patients, of whom 120 to 150 were male and some 100 were female. Broader findings and caveats from the paper: Higher T cell density in blood was associated with longer overall survival, whereas higher clonality in adjacent lung was associated with shorter survival. A median of roughly 60 of the top 100 tumor clones were detected in paired uninvolved adjacent lung, and 28 of these tumor clones were also found among the top 100 clones of the paired uninvolved adjacent lung. The highest T cell clonality was observed in uninvolved tumor-adjacent lung, where clonality exceeded that of tumor, suggesting that antigenic responses were more focused in uninvolved tumor-adjacent lung. Because multi-region tumor sequencing was not performed, intratumor heterogeneity could not be ruled out. Because the study design was exploratory, TCR variables were selected using unadjusted p-values without false-discovery rate correction.

TCR beta CDR3 regions were sequenced from DNA using the immunoSEQ Assay. Regarding the original processing steps: T cell density was computed as TCR beta template counts normalized to usable DNA estimated by amplifying housekeeping genes. Using the preseqR package, richness was estimated by extrapolating to 120,000 templates for tissue samples and 400,000 templates for PBMC samples. Clonality was defined by subtracting Pielou's evenness from one. Differential abundance testing on productive amino-acid clonotypes, with a minimum total count of 5 and an alpha of 0.1, was used to identify tissue-enriched TCRs. The Jaccard Index and the Morisita Overlap Index were used to quantify repertoire overlap between compartments. GLIPH grouped TCR beta CDR3s together with public tetramer-defined viral CDR3s, and a viral motif had to include at least three viral sequences and also show V-gene enrichment. Drawn from immuneACCESS, this table holds only the in-frame rearrangements with V and J called that TCRdb kept. Clones are partly lost; checked studies trace under half to an unresolved V gene and leave the rest unexplained. V and J calls and clone size are as listed in that table; D and trimming were resolved from the DNA. Within this sample are approximately 50,000 clones, with about 88% of them counted one time only. The ten largest clones take up 2% to 3% of the sample.

At diagnosis, tumor, uninvolved tumor-adjacent lung and peripheral blood were collected and then preserved as a mix of FFPE and fresh-frozen material. For TCR repertoire profiling, blood samples were analyzed in the form of peripheral blood mononuclear cells. On this clone: No cognate antigen has been identified for it. No base qualities exist here, and no much larger clone lies one base off it.

The junction carries 5 bases between V and J, which are trimmed by 4 bases and 1 base respectively. The CDR3 measures 13 amino acids from cysteine to phenylalanine. The read is trimmed to its CDR3 DNA, 39 bases read in frame from base 1. Via the germline V gene, CDR1 is SGDLS and CDR2 YYNGEE. This receptor was identified in a man aged 35-75 years with stage II lung adenocarcinoma. Here the chain combines TRBV9 and TRBJ2-2; the D gene assignment is ambiguous. The sequenced sample was PBMCs, obtained before any cancer treatment. The nucleotide sequence is TGTGCCAGCAGCAGAGAGAACACCGGGGAGCTGTTTTTT. Its translation is CASSRENTGELFF.